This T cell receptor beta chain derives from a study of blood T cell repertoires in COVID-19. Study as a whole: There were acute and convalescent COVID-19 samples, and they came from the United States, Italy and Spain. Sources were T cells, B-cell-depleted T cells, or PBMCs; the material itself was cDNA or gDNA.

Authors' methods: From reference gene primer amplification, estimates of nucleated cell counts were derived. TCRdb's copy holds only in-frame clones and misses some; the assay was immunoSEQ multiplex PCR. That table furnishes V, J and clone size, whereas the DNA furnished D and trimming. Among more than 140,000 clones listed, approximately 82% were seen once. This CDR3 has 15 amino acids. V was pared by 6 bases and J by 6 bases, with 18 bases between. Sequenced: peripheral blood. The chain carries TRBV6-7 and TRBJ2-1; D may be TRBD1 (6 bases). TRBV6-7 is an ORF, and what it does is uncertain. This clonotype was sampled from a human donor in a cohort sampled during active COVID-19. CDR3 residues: CASRTGTSYVNEQFF. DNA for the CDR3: TGTGCCAGCAGGACGGGGACATCCTACGTCAATGAGCAGTTCTTC.